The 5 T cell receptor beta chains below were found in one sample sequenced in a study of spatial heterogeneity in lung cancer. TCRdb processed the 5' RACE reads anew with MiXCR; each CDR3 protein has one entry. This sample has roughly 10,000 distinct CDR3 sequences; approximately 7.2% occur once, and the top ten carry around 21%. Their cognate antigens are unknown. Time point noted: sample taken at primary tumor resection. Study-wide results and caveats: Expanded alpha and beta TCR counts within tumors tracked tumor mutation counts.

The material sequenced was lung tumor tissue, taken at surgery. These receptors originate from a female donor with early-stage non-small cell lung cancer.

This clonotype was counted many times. This CDR3 reads CASIPLSNTEAFF. The CDR3 DNA follows: TGTGCCAGCATCCCTTTAAGCAACACTGAAGCTTTCTTT. This rearrangement joins TRBV28 to TRBJ1-1; D not resolved. Between the trimmed V and J ends, which lost 7 bases and 2 bases, there was a span of 11 bases. CDR3 length equals 13 residues. The germline gives CDR1 MDHEN, CDR2 SYDVKM.

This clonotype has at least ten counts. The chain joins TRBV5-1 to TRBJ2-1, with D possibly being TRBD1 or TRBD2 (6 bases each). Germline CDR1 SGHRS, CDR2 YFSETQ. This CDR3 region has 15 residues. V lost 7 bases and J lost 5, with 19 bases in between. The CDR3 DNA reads TGCGCCAGCGCCGGGTTGGGGGGCCGAAACAATGAGCAGTTCTTC. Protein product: CASAGLGGRNNEQFF.

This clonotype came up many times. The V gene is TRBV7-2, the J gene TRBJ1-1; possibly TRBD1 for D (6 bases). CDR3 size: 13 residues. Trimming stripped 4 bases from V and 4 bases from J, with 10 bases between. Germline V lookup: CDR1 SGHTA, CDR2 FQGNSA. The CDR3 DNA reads TGTGCCAGCAGCTCCCAACAGGGCACTGAAGCTTTCTTT. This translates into CASSSQQGTEAFF.

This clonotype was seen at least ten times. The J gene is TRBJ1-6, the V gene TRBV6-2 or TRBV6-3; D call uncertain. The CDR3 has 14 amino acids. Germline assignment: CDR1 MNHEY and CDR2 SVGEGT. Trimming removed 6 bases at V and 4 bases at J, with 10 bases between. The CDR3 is CASRKAPYNSPLHF. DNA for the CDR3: TGTGCCAGCAGGAAGGCGCCATATAATTCACCCCTCCACTTT.

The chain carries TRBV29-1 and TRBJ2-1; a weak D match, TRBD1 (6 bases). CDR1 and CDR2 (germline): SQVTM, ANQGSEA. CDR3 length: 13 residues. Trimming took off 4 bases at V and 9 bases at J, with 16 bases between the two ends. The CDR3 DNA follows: TGCAGCGTTGGGGTTACAGGGCCGGGTGAGCAGTTCTTC. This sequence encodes CSVGVTGPGEQFF.